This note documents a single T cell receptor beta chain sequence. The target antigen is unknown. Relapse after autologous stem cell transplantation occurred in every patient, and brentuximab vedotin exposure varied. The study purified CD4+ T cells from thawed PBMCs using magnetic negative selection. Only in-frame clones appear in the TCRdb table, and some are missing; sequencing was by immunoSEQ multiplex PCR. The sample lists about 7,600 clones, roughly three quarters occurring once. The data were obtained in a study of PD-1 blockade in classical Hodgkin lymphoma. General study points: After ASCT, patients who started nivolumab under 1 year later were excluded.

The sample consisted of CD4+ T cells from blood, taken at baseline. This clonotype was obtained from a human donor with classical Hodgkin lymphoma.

The CDR3 spells CAISESSSGYTF. Here the CDR3 DNA reads TGTGCCATCAGTGAGTCCTCGAGCGGCTACACCTTC. V gene TRBV10-3 combines with J gene TRBJ1-2; no firm D call. This CDR3 region has 12 residues. Looked up from germline, CDR1 is ENHRY and CDR2 is SYGVKD. V lost 0 bases and J 8 bases, leaving 7 bases between the germline ends.